The 18 T cell receptor beta chains presented below share a single source sample, sequenced in a study of blood T cells in healthy people across ages (dated by TCRdb to about 2015). Libraries were prepared through 5' RACE. TCRdb names Illumina HiSeq 2500 as the instrument used. A second 7 to 11 cycle PCR used a sample-barcoded 5' primer and a J-beta primer mix. TCRdb reworked the public reads: Q25 trimming with fastp, MiXCR clone assembly, productive beta chains retained. For every CDR3 protein sequence, its rows merge into one entry that carries the most common genes and DNA. For this sample the table gives some 920,000 distinct CDR3 sequences, of which 45% to 60% were detected only once. 20% to 25% of the sample is held by the ten biggest clonotypes. The specimen was blood. These TCRs come from a woman aged 55-75 years in good health.

The chain recombines TRBV5-6 with TRBJ1-1, with D unresolved. Germline-derived CDR1 and CDR2 are SGHDT and YYEEEE. V lost 0 bases to trimming and J lost 2 bases, with 11 bases between them. This CDR3 has 15 residues. CDR3 in DNA: TGTGCCAGCAGCTTGGTCGGTCGGATAAACACTGAAGCTTTCTTT. Its translation: CASSLVGRINTEAFF.

V and J are TRBV28 and TRBJ2-7, with no clear D. CDR3 length: 13 residues. Trimming shortened V by 10 bases and J by 2 bases, and 15 bases separated the two germline ends. Germline V gene sequence: CDR1 MDHEN, CDR2 SYDVKM. The CDR3 bases are TGTGCCACCCAACAGTTAATTGCCTACGAGCAGTACTTC. Its translation: CATQQLIAYEQYF.

In this sample, this clonotype turned up once. The chain uses TRBV20-1 and TRBJ2-1; D gene uncertain. The V end was cut by 0 bases, the J end by 6 bases, with 12 bases between. This CDR3 is 14 amino acids long. Germline V gene data show CDR1 as DFQATT and CDR2 as SNEGSKA (reference sequence). The CDR3 loop reads CSARDSWSGNEQFF. As DNA, the CDR3 is TGCAGTGCTAGAGATTCCTGGAGTGGCAATGAGCAGTTCTTC.

This clonotype has a single count. This chain connects TRBV4-1 to TRBJ1-5; D is ambiguous. CDR1 is MGHRA, CDR2 YSYEKL, per germline. The V and J ends lost 2 bases and 3 bases respectively, with 14 bases between them. This CDR3 region has 16 residues. CDR3 residues: CASSQSVGSLNQPQHF. Here the CDR3 DNA reads TGCGCCAGCAGCCAATCGGTTGGCAGCCTCAATCAGCCCCAGCATTTT.

This clonotype appeared a single time. The gene calls are TRBV3-1 and TRBJ2-3; 15 nucleotides match TRBD2. This CDR3 is built from 20 residues. Unmatched junction bases numbered 11, after V lost 4 bases and J lost 0 bases. Germline V lookup: CDR1 LGHDT, CDR2 YNNKEL (reference sequence). The CDR3 sequence is CASSPHGLAGGSPSTDTQYF. CDR3 nucleotides: TGTGCCAGCAGCCCTCATGGACTAGCGGGAGGGTCCCCGAGCACAGATACGCAGTATTTT.

This sequence joins TRBV7-2 and TRBJ2-3; 7 bases match TRBD2. The CDR3 sequence is 13 residues long. Germline values: CDR1 SGHTA, CDR2 FQGNSA. The junction had 5 bases not matched to a gene; V was cut back by 7 bases and J by 4 bases. The CDR3: CASKAGMADTQYF. CDR3 coding DNA: TGTGCCAGCAAAGCGGGGATGGCAGATACGCAGTATTTT.

The chain recombines TRBV7-9 with TRBJ1-6; D is ambiguous. This CDR3 has 14 residues. Between the trimmed V and J ends, which lost 1 base and 6 bases, there was a span of 7 bases. CDR1 and CDR2 (germline): SEHNR, FQNEAQ (reference sequence). CDR3 bases: TGTGCCAGCAGCTTAGATTTTTTTAATTCACCCCTCCACTTT. Amino acid sequence: CASSLDFFNSPLHF.

V usage is TRBV4-1 and J usage is TRBJ2-3, with TRBD2 identical over 11 bases. The germline V gene encodes CDR1 MGHRA and CDR2 YSYEKL. There are 17 residues in the CDR3. V shed 1 base and J 5 bases; nucleotides not matched to a gene: 8. The CDR3 here is CASSQGLAGRSGDTQYF. The CDR3 DNA is TGCGCCAGCAGCCAAGGACTAGCGGGAAGATCGGGAGATACGCAGTATTTT.

This clonotype turned up a few times. V gene TRBV14 combines with J gene TRBJ2-7; D is unresolved. Trimming cost V 2 bases and J 5 bases, with 7 bases left between them. Germline V gene lookup returns CDR1 SGHDN and CDR2 FVKESK. This CDR3 comprises 12 residues. CDR3 protein: CASSQFRNEQYF. The CDR3 DNA sequence: TGTGCCAGCAGCCAATTTAGGAACGAGCAGTACTTC.

This clonotype was detected once. J is TRBJ2-5 and V is TRBV24-1; D uncertain. CDR3 length equals 15 residues. V dropped 2 bases and J dropped 0 bases, with 9 bases sitting between them. Germline CDR1 and CDR2: KGHDR and SFDVKD. The CDR3 sequence is CATSDSGSYQETQYF. Written as DNA, the CDR3 is TGTGCCACCAGTGATTCTGGCAGTTACCAAGAGACCCAGTACTTC.

The genes are TRBV10-2 and TRBJ1-2, with a possible D match to TRBD1 (6 bases). The CDR3 is 15 residues long. Germline assignment: CDR1 WSHSY and CDR2 SAAADI. V was clipped by 0 bases and J by 4 bases, with 12 bases between them. The CDR3 spells CASSESTGGGYGYTF. DNA of the CDR3: TGCGCCAGCAGTGAGTCGACGGGGGGCGGCTATGGCTACACCTTC.

This clonotype has more than one count but fewer than ten. DNA of the CDR3: TGCGCCAGCAGCCACCTTCCGGGACAGAGAACAGATACGCAGTATTTT. Protein sequence: CASSHLPGQRTDTQYF. The chain employs TRBV4-1 and TRBJ2-3, with 7 bases lining up with TRBD1. CDR3 length: 16 amino acids. The germline gives CDR1 MGHRA, CDR2 YSYEKL. V trimming: 3 bases; J trimming: 3 bases; junction bases outside the gene matches: 9.

A few counts support this clonotype. The rearrangement uses TRBV27 and TRBJ1-2; D not resolved. Germline assignment: CDR1 MNHEY and CDR2 SMNVEV (reference sequence). The V end was cut by 4 bases, the J end by 7 bases, with 13 bases between. The CDR3 length is 13 residues. The CDR3 protein is CASSSTSLSGYTF. CDR3 nucleotides: TGTGCCAGCAGTTCCACCTCTCTCAGTGGCTACACCTTC.

This clonotype has a handful of counts. The chain combines TRBV6-5 with TRBJ2-3; no definite D call. Trimming cost V 2 bases and J 1 base, with 7 bases left between them. Germline V gives CDR1 MNHEY, CDR2 SVGAGI. CDR3 length: 14 residues. CDR3 bases: TGTGCCAGCAGTTACGTTAGCCGCACAGATACGCAGTATTTT. Its protein is CASSYVSRTDTQYF.

The V gene is TRBV9, the J gene TRBJ2-3; D gene unclear. Germline V gene data show CDR1 as SGDLS and CDR2 as YYNGEE. Trimming removed 4 bases from V and 6 bases from J, with 18 bases in between. This CDR3 has 15 residues. CDR3 in DNA: TGTGCCAGCAGCACCCTGCAGGACCTCCGGGATACGCAGTATTTT. Its protein is CASSTLQDLRDTQYF.

The chain uses TRBV6-1 and TRBJ1-2; the match to TRBD1 covers 7 bases. Trimming at V came to 2 bases and at J to 4 bases, leaving 7 bases not matched to a gene. Germline CDR1 and CDR2: MNHNS and SASEGT. The CDR3 spans 15 residues. DNA of the CDR3: TGTGCCAGCAGTGAAAGGTGGGGACAGCTCTATGGCTACACCTTC. Its translation: CASSERWGQLYGYTF.

Comments on this clonotype: Since a much larger clone is just one base distant, this may be a read error. This sequence joins TRBV12-3 or TRBV12-4 and TRBJ2-4; no firm D call. The CDR3 is 13 residues long. V lost 5 bases and J lost 13, with 18 bases in between. The CDR3 sequence is CASSPDNQEAQYF. The CDR3 bases are TGTGCCAGCAGTCCCGACAACCAAGAGGCCCAGTACTTC.

This rearrangement joins TRBV18 to TRBJ2-7; 7 nucleotides line up with TRBD2. V gave up 2 bases and J gave up 3 bases; unmatched junction bases: 7. Germline loops: CDR1 KGHSH, CDR2 LQKENI. CDR3 length: 15 amino acids. CDR3 sequence (DNA): TGTGCCAGCTCACCAGCGGGAGAACCAGTCTACGAGCAGTACTTC. This codes for CASSPAGEPVYEQYF.